These T cell receptor beta chains were read from a single sample in a study of technical replicates of blood from a handful of donors. The protocol was immunoSEQ multiplex PCR, while the TCRdb copy is restricted to in-frame clones and leaves out a portion. The sample contains approximately 76,000 clones, approximately 86% of which appear only once. The sample comprised PBMCs. The source of these receptors is a human donor in good health. Some clones in this sample may be carry-over from other donors' samples. Both conserved end residues are part of each CDR3. Fields, in order: V gene, J gene, CDR3 protein.

v_gene: TRBV4-3
j_gene: TRBJ2-3
CDR3aa: CASSQERPDTQYF

v_gene: TRBV7-9
j_gene: TRBJ1-3
CDR3aa: CASSKVVLVSGNTIYF

v_gene: TRBV18
j_gene: TRBJ1-1
CDR3aa: CASSQDRSNTEAFF

v_gene: TRBV6-9
j_gene: TRBJ1-5
CDR3aa: CASSYSVGRVNQPQHF

v_gene: TRBV12-5
j_gene: TRBJ1-2
CDR3aa: CASGLMSGGGYTF

v_gene: TRBV6-5
j_gene: TRBJ1-4
CDR3aa: CATGGGGANEKLFF

v_gene: TRBV5-1
j_gene: TRBJ2-7
CDR3aa: CASSPLDRAEQYF

v_gene: TRBV5-4
j_gene: TRBJ1-1
CDR3aa: CASSGLRTGPNTEAFF

v_gene: TRBV7-2
j_gene: TRBJ1-4
CDR3aa: CASSFGQGASNEKLFF

v_gene: TRBV5-5
j_gene: TRBJ1-1
CDR3aa: CASSREQNTEAFF

v_gene: TRBV2
j_gene: TRBJ1-4
CDR3aa: CASSPGGIANEKLFF

v_gene: TRBV7-6
j_gene: TRBJ2-2
CDR3aa: CASSTPLGAGLSTGELFF

v_gene: TRBV5-1
j_gene: TRBJ2-7
CDR3aa: CASSPASRAGAGEQYF

v_gene: TRBV4-1
j_gene: TRBJ1-5
CDR3aa: CASSQVGQGALQPQHF

v_gene: TRBV5-1
j_gene: TRBJ2-3
CDR3aa: CASSRDSGGGTDTQYF

v_gene: TRBV27
j_gene: TRBJ2-7
CDR3aa: CASSLFVGAGEQYF

v_gene: TRBV19
j_gene: TRBJ1-2
CDR3aa: CATFFRTGALYGYTF

v_gene: TRBV4-2
j_gene: TRBJ1-2
CDR3aa: CASSPAGISDGYTF

v_gene: TRBV7-9
j_gene: TRBJ2-7
CDR3aa: CASSSSRGYEQYF

v_gene: TRBV6-6
j_gene: TRBJ2-7
CDR3aa: CASSVRPEDMVYEQYF

v_gene: TRBV4-1
j_gene: TRBJ1-4
CDR3aa: CASAATDTTNEKLFF

v_gene: TRBV7-9
j_gene: TRBJ2-1
CDR3aa: CASSLAPGLPHGEQFF

v_gene: TRBV9
j_gene: TRBJ1-1
CDR3aa: CASSPRGRDEAFF

v_gene: TRBV5-1
j_gene: TRBJ1-2
CDR3aa: CASSLDGTSKRDGYTF

v_gene: TRBV27
j_gene: TRBJ1-6
CDR3aa: CASSSGTGYSPLHF

v_gene: TRBV5-4
j_gene: TRBJ2-2
CDR3aa: CASRGQNTGELFF

v_gene: TRBV27
j_gene: TRBJ1-5
CDR3aa: CASSLRRGRNQPQHF

v_gene: TRBV5-6
j_gene: TRBJ1-2
CDR3aa: CASSFGTGVGYTF

v_gene: TRBV5-1
j_gene: TRBJ2-5
CDR3aa: CASSRREQETQYF

v_gene: TRBV13
j_gene: TRBJ2-2
CDR3aa: CASSSRIGQKIGELFF

v_gene: TRBV5-1
j_gene: TRBJ1-3
CDR3aa: CASSLDTGGSTIYF